These 20 T cell receptor beta chains originate from one sample sequenced in a study of blood T cell repertoires in COVID-19. Here immunoSEQ multiplex PCR was the method, and the copy in TCRdb shows in-frame clones only, minus some. The profile shows just over 60,000 clones, roughly 80% of them singletons. Material: peripheral blood. All receptors derive from a man aged 55 to 70 with acute or convalescent COVID-19.

Here the CDR3 reads CASSLGTVTDTQYF. For the CDR3, the DNA is TGTGCCAGCAGCTTAGGGACAGTCACAGATACGCAGTATTTT. The chain links TRBV7-6 to TRBJ2-3; a possible D gene is TRBD1 (6 bases). Germline V lookup: CDR1 SGHVS, CDR2 FNYEAQ. CDR3 length equals 14 residues. Trimming stripped 1 base from V and 2 bases from J, with 7 bases between.

The chain uses TRBV5-6 and TRBJ2-1; TRBD2 matches 14 bases. Losses at the gene ends were 0 bases for V and 7 bases for J; bases not matched to a gene: 3. CDR1 is SGHDT, CDR2 YYEEEE, per germline. This CDR3 has 16 amino acids. The CDR3: CASSLAGTSGRNEQFF. The CDR3 DNA reads TGTGCCAGCAGCTTGGCCGGGACTAGCGGGAGAAATGAGCAGTTCTTC.

V gene TRBV5-1 combines with J gene TRBJ2-2; TRBD2 agrees at 15 bases. This CDR3 is built from 17 residues. V was pared by 4 bases and J by 5 bases, with 6 bases of the junction left unmatched. Germline V gene data show CDR1 as SGHRS and CDR2 as YFSETQ. This CDR3 is CASSKGLAGGMTGELFF. The CDR3 nucleotides read TGCGCCAGCAGCAAGGGACTAGCGGGAGGCATGACCGGGGAGCTGTTTTTT. Full variable domain (remainder filled in from reference TRBV5-1 and TRBJ2-2): KAGVTQTPRYLIKTRGQQVTLSCSPISGHRSVSWYQQTPGQGLQFLFEYFSETQRNKGNFPGRFSGRQFSNSRSEMNVSTLELGDSALYLCASSKGLAGGMTGELFFGEGSRLTVL.

The V and J genes are TRBV19 and TRBJ2-1; TRBD2 agrees at 12 bases. V dropped 5 bases and J dropped 4; count of bases not matched to a gene: 9. Per germline, CDR1 LNHDA and CDR2 SQIVND (reference sequence). The CDR3 sequence is 17 residues long. The CDR3 sequence: CASSRLGLAGNYNEQFF. In nucleotides, the CDR3 is TGTGCCAGTAGTCGGCTCGGACTAGCGGGAAATTACAATGAGCAGTTCTTC. Drawing the rest from reference TRBV19 and TRBJ2-1, the complete variable domain is DGGITQSPKYLFRKEGQNVTLSCEQNLNHDAMYWYRQDPGQGLRLIYYSQIVNDFQKGDIAEGYSVSREKKESFPLTVTSAQKNPTAFYLCASSRLGLAGNYNEQFFGPGTRLTVL.

Points on this clone: The sample contains more than one DNA sequence encoding this CDR3. This chain joins TRBV4-2 and TRBJ2-3; 14 nucleotides match TRBD2. The V gene end was trimmed by 3 bases and the J gene end by 3 bases; junction bases not matched to a gene: 2. The CDR3 contains 16 residues. Germline assignment: CDR1 LGHNA and CDR2 YNFKEQ. The CDR3 loop reads CASSQGTSGSTDTQYF. DNA of the CDR3: TGTGCCAGCAGCCAGGGGACTAGCGGGAGTACAGATACGCAGTATTTT.

The CDR3 nucleotides are TGCGCCAGCAGCCAAGGGCCCCTCTACGAGCAGTACTTC. Residues: CASSQGPLYEQYF. The J gene is TRBJ2-7, the V gene TRBV4-3, with D unclear. V gave up 1 base and J gave up 3 bases, with 7 bases separating them. Germline CDR1 reads LGHNA; CDR2 reads YSLEER. The CDR3 loop spans 13 amino acids.

The chain carries TRBV7-2 and TRBJ2-2; D perhaps matches TRBD1 (6 bases). V lost 3 bases and J 4 bases, leaving 12 bases between the germline ends. The CDR3 spans 15 residues. The germline V gene encodes CDR1 SGHTA and CDR2 FQGNSA. This CDR3 is CASSFGGAGTGELFF. The CDR3 DNA follows: TGTGCCAGCAGCTTTGGGGGCGCTGGCACCGGGGAGCTGTTTTTT. Filled out from reference TRBV7-2 and TRBJ2-2, the complete variable domain reads GAGVSQSPSNKVTEKGKDVELRCDPISGHTALYWYRQSLGQGLEFLIYFQGNSAPDKSGLPSDRFSAERTGGSVSTLTIQRTQQEDSAVYLCASSFGGAGTGELFFGEGSRLTVL.

V and J are TRBV7-8 and TRBJ2-7; 7 bases agree with TRBD1. The CDR3 contains 14 residues. CDR1 SGHVS and CDR2 FQNEAQ come from the germline V gene. V dropped 1 base and J dropped 6; count of bases not matched to a gene: 6. CDR3 in amino acids: CASSLEPGGLEQYF. CDR3 coding DNA: TGTGCCAGCAGCTTAGAGCCAGGGGGTCTCGAGCAGTACTTC.

Relative to its sample, this clone is medium-sized. The chain recombines TRBV20-1 with TRBJ2-7; D unclear. V gave up 3 bases and J gave up 1 base, with 13 bases separating them. Germline-derived CDR1 and CDR2 are DFQATT and SNEGSKA (reference sequence). This CDR3 is 14 amino acids long. The CDR3 loop reads CSASQAALSYEQYF. The CDR3 DNA reads as TGCAGTGCTAGTCAGGCAGCCCTTTCCTACGAGCAGTACTTC.

The rearrangement joins TRBV2 to TRBJ2-7; possibly TRBD2 for D (5 bases). Trimming pared 8 bases from V and 4 bases from J, leaving 15 bases between. The CDR3 extends over 13 amino acids. CDR1 is SNHLY, CDR2 FYNNEI, per germline. The CDR3 sequence is CASCLAEAYEQYF. CDR3 nucleotides: TGTGCCAGCTGCCTAGCCGAGGCTTACGAGCAGTACTTC.

This chain links TRBV5-1 with TRBJ2-7; 9 bases agree with TRBD2. The germline CDR1 and CDR2 sequences are SGHRS and YFSETQ. With V trimmed by 4 bases and J by 3 bases, 2 bases remained unmatched. This CDR3 spans 13 amino acids. The CDR3 DNA is TGCGCCAGCAGCCGGACTAGCGACTACGAGCAGTACTTC. Protein sequence: CASSRTSDYEQYF.

The genes are TRBV5-4 and TRBJ2-5, with TRBD2 matching 10 bases. Trimming took 4 bases from V and 3 from J; bases not matched to a gene: 6. Germline V gives CDR1 SGHNT, CDR2 YYREEE (reference sequence). CDR3 size: 15 residues. The CDR3 protein is CASSRDGTSEETQYF. CDR3 DNA: TGTGCCAGCAGCCGAGACGGGACTAGCGAAGAGACCCAGTACTTC.

The chain couples TRBV7-9 to TRBJ2-1, with 7 bases aligning to TRBD2. CDR3 length: 17 residues. CDR1 and CDR2 (germline): SEHNR, FQNEAQ (reference sequence). V dropped 5 bases and J dropped 7; count of bases not matched to a gene: 17. CDR3 region: CASSPSWAGAFLNEQFF. CDR3 sequence (DNA): TGTGCCAGCAGCCCGAGTTGGGCGGGAGCATTTTTAAATGAGCAGTTCTTC.

This CDR3 reads CASTPIGGTEAFF. CDR3 nucleotide sequence: TGTGCCAGCACCCCTATCGGGGGCACTGAAGCTTTCTTT. This chain connects TRBV25-1 to TRBJ1-1; possible D gene TRBD1, 5 bases. Germline CDR1 MGHDK, CDR2 SYGVNS. The CDR3 is 13 residues long. The germline V and J ends were trimmed by 7 bases and 4 bases, with 13 bases remaining between them. Full variable domain (remainder filled in from reference TRBV25-1 and TRBJ1-1): EADIYQTPRYLVIGTGKKITLECSQTMGHDKMYWYQQDPGMELHLIHYSYGVNSTEKGDLSSESTVSRIRTEHFPLTLESARPSHTSQYLCASTPIGGTEAFFGQGTRLTVV.

The chain combines TRBV27 with TRBJ2-5; perhaps TRBD2 as D (5 bases). This CDR3 spans 14 amino acids. The germline V gene encodes CDR1 MNHEY and CDR2 SMNVEV (reference sequence). Trimming left V 5 bases short and J 1 base short, with 11 bases between. The DNA for the CDR3 is TGTGCCAGCAGTCCCCCCGGAGGCCAAGAGACCCAGTACTTC. Translated, it gives CASSPPGGQETQYF.

V gene TRBV7-2 combines with J gene TRBJ1-4, with 7 bases aligning to TRBD1. The CDR3 loop spans 14 amino acids. The V and J ends lost 5 bases and 4 bases, in that order; junction bases with no gene match: 4. The germline CDR1 and CDR2 sequences are SGHTA and FQGNSA. This CDR3 reads CASSARDSNEKLFF. The CDR3 DNA reads as TGTGCCAGCAGCGCACGGGACAGTAATGAAAAACTGTTTTTT.

This chain connects TRBV6-6 to TRBJ1-5, with TRBD1 identical over 7 bases. CDR1 is MNHNY, CDR2 SVGAGI, per germline (reference sequence). The J segment lost 7 bases and the V segment lost 6 bases, leaving 9 bases of the junction unmatched. There are 14 residues in the CDR3. The CDR3 spells CASSPGGWGQPQHF. The CDR3 bases are TGTGCCAGCAGCCCAGGGGGGTGGGGGCAGCCCCAGCATTTT.

The gene calls are TRBV9 and TRBJ1-6; TRBD1 is a possible D gene (6 bases). The germline gives CDR1 SGDLS, CDR2 YYNGEE. V was pared by 1 base and J by 6 bases, with 20 bases between. The CDR3 runs to 18 residues. CDR3 bases: TGTGCCAGCAGCGTACGCCCAGGGGATGGTTTTTTTAATTCACCCCTCCACTTT. It yields the protein CASSVRPGDGFFNSPLHF.

CDR3 sequence: CASSSRQISLSNQPQHF. CDR3 DNA: TGTGCCAGTAGTTCCCGACAGATTTCACTTAGCAATCAGCCCCAGCATTTT. This sequence joins TRBV19 and TRBJ1-5, with D possibly TRBD1 on 5 matching bases. The CDR3 extends over 17 amino acids. Germline CDR1 LNHDA, CDR2 SQIVND (reference sequence). With 5 bases removed from V and 0 bases from J, the gap between germline ends came to 17 bases. Using reference TRBV19 and TRBJ1-5 for the parts outside the CDR3, the full variable domain is DGGITQSPKYLFRKEGQNVTLSCEQNLNHDAMYWYRQDPGQGLRLIYYSQIVNDFQKGDIAEGYSVSREKKESFPLTVTSAQKNPTAFYLCASSSRQISLSNQPQHFGDGTRLSIL.

This clone turned up a few times. The CDR3, as DNA: TGTGCCACCAGTGATTTCGGGGGGGCGCGCACAGATACGCAGTATTTT. Protein product: CATSDFGGARTDTQYF. The chain couples TRBV24-1 to TRBJ2-3, with 8 bases identical to TRBD2. The length of the CDR3 is 16 residues. Germline lookup yields CDR1 KGHDR and CDR2 SFDVKD. The trim removed 1 base at V and 1 base at J, leaving 3 bases unmatched.